A single T cell receptor (beta chain) is shown here with its context. This specimen belongs to a study of beta chain features in type 1 diabetes. Donors underwent one heparinised blood draw, around 100 mL on average. Since all of the isolated RNA was reverse transcribed, expressed TCRB transcripts were what got sequenced. Here immunoSEQ multiplex PCR was the method, and the copy in TCRdb shows in-frame clones only, minus some. The repertoire consists of some 150,000 clones, with less than 11% occurring once and the leading ten covering 1.3%. V was pared by 7 bases and J by 2 bases, with 18 bases between. The CDR3 has 16 amino acids. Germline CDR1 is LNHDA and CDR2 is SQIVND (reference sequence).

The sequence came from a man aged 18 to 30 in good health. The chain joins TRBV19 to TRBJ1-5; D perhaps matches TRBD1 (6 bases). The sample consisted of naive CD4+ T cells from blood. CDR3 sequence reads: CASTLRMGAGNQPQHF. The CDR3 DNA is TGTGCCAGTACCCTAAGGATGGGGGCCGGCAATCAGCCCCAGCATTTT. The full variable domain, in which reference TRBV19 and TRBJ1-5 provide the parts outside the CDR3, is DGGITQSPKYLFRKEGQNVTLSCEQNLNHDAMYWYRQDPGQGLRLIYYSQIVNDFQKGDIAEGYSVSREKKESFPLTVTSAQKNPTAFYLCASTLRMGAGNQPQHFGDGTRLSIL.